This T cell receptor (beta chain) was profiled in a study of blood T cells in healthy people across ages. V lost 3 bases to trimming and J lost 5 bases; unmatched junction nucleotides: 11. The germline V gene has CDR1 SNHLY and CDR2 FYNNEI. The CDR3 spans 16 residues. A sample-barcoded 5' primer and a J-beta primer mix were used in a second PCR of about 7 to 11 cycles. Each sample provided no less than 3 million CDR3-containing paired-end reads. One entry per CDR3 protein, called by TCRdb with MiXCR from the 5' RACE reads. This sample has 550,000 to 700,000 distinct CDR3 sequences, with 27% found just once.

The sample was blood. The TCR comes from a woman in her 70s in good health. The V and J genes are TRBV2 and TRBJ2-5, with 8 bases fitting TRBD1. In DNA, the CDR3 is TGTGCCAGCAGTGAGGCGGACAGGGTCTTGTGGGAGACCCAGTACTTC. Encoded protein: CASSEADRVLWETQYF.